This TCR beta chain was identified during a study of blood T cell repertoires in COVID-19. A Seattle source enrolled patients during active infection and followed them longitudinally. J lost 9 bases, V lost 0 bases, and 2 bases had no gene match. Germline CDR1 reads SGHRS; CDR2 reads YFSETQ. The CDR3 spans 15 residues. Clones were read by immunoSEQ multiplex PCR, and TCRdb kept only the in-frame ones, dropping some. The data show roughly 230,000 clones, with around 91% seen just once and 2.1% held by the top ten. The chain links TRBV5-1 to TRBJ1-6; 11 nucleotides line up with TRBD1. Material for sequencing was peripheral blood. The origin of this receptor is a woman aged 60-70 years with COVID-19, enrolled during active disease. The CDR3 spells CASSLAGTGGSPLHF. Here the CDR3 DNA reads TGCGCCAGCAGCTTGGCCGGGACAGGGGGTTCACCCCTCCACTTT.